A selection of T cell receptor beta chains follows, all from one sample in a study of cytomegalovirus exposure and HLA in healthy donors. Clones were read by immunoSEQ multiplex PCR, and TCRdb kept only the in-frame ones, dropping some. The sample lists 150,000 to 200,000 clones, 70% to 80% seen once, with about 1.5% in the top ten. The sequencing input was PBMCs. Receptors were obtained from a young man in good health and CMV-seronegative. Each CDR3 is given without its conserved first and last residue. Rows may omit the clone size; those that give it use once, few, many or a size class.

>-|TRBV10-3|TRBJ2-1
AISEGGEGSYNEQF
>-|TRBV19|TRBJ1-1
ASSIDPSSEDTEAF
>-|TRBV7-9|TRBJ2-1
ASSVSPEQF
>-|TRBV7-9|TRBJ1-4
ASSASDGKEEKLF
>-|TRBV18|TRBJ1-1
ASSPWDRALNTEAF
>-|TRBV11-3|TRBJ2-7
ASSIGGWTSGISYEQY
>-|TRBV4-3|TRBJ2-7
ASSPYPSSGILSEQY
>-|TRBV9|TRBJ1-2
ASSGLRGGGYT
>once|TRBV18|TRBJ1-1
ASSRDRLNTEAF
>-|TRBV2|TRBJ2-3
ASSVDIWSTDTQY
>-|TRBV7-2|TRBJ2-7
ASSEQGGEQY
>-|TRBV6-5|TRBJ1-1
ASSRTGAVNTEAF
>-|TRBV4-1|TRBJ2-3
ASSHRDSSSTDTQY
>-|TRBV28|TRBJ2-1
ASSGGLARYNEQF
>-|TRBV6-1|TRBJ2-5
ATQQGGVETQY
>-|TRBV29-1|TRBJ2-5
SVEDPYQETQY
>-|TRBV12-5|TRBJ1-2
ASGLPSTGFYGYT
>-|TRBV4-3|TRBJ2-7
ASSQYRTGPYEQY
>-|TRBV5-5|TRBJ2-1
ASSRRLAGDNEQF
>-|TRBV13|TRBJ2-7
ASSARQENSYEQY
>-|TRBV23-1|TRBJ2-7
ASSPPYEQY
>few|TRBV6-1|TRBJ1-1
ASSEGRVTEAF
>-|TRBV27|TRBJ2-5
ASSLSITGGLRETQY
>-|TRBV7-9|TRBJ2-1
ASSLGGGEIYNEQF